Here is one T cell receptor beta chain with its context. Antigen: not known. This sample is drawn from a study of cytomegalovirus exposure and HLA in healthy donors. Notes on the study in general: Many donors shared some public TCRs, even though most TCR sequences were rare.

Primers for the PCR totalled 60 Vbeta and 13 Jbeta. Measured with immunoSEQ multiplex PCR; TCRdb has only the in-frame clones, and not every one. The sample holds fewer than 150,000 clones, roughly three quarters seen once. The CDR3 loop spans 14 amino acids. Germline V gene data show CDR1 as SGHDT and CDR2 as YYEEEE. Trimming cost V 5 bases and J 5 bases, with 14 bases left between them. This receptor was taken from a woman between 45 and 65 years old in good health and CMV-seronegative. Material for sequencing was PBMCs. The chain has TRBV5-6 and TRBJ2-1, with D possibly TRBD1 on 6 matching bases. CDR3 nucleotides: TGTGCCAGCAGTGACCAGACAGGAGACAATGAGCAGTTCTTC. Its translation: CASSDQTGDNEQFF. The full variable domain, with the rest looked up from reference TRBV5-6 and TRBJ2-1, is DAGVTQSPTHLIKTRGQQVTLRCSPKSGHDTVSWYQQALGQGPQFIFQYYEEEERQRGNFPDRFSGHQFPNYSSELNVNALLLGDSALYLCASSDQTGDNEQFFGPGTRLTVL.